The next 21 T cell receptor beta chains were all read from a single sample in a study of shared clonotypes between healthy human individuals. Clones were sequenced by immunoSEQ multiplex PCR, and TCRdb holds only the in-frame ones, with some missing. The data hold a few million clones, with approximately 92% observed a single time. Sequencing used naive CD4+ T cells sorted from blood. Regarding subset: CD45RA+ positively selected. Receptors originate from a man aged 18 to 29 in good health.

The CDR3 here is CASSSSTGGVTEAFF. The CDR3, as DNA: TGCGCCAGCAGCTCTTCAACAGGGGGAGTCACTGAAGCTTTCTTT. The chain carries TRBV5-1 and TRBJ1-1, with 8 positions matching TRBD1. The CDR3 loop spans 15 amino acids. Germline-derived CDR1 and CDR2 are SGHRS and YFSETQ. V was clipped by 3 bases and J by 4 bases; unmatched bases: 8.

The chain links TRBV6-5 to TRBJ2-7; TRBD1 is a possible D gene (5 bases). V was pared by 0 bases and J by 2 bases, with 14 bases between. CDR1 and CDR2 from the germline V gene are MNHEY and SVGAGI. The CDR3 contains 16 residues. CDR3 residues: CASSYSGQGFTYEQYF. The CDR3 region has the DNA TGTGCCAGCAGTTACTCAGGGCAGGGATTTACCTACGAGCAGTACTTC.

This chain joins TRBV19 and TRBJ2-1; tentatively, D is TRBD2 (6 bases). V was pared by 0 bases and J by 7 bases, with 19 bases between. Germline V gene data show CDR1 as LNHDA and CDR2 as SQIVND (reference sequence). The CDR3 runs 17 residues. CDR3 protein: CASSIDKAGRRANEQFF. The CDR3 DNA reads TGTGCCAGTAGTATAGACAAGGCAGGGAGGAGGGCGAATGAGCAGTTCTTC.

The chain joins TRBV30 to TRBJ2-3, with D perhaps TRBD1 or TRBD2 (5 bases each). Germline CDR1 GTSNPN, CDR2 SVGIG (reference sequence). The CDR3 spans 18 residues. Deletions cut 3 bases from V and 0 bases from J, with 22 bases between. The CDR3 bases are TGTGCCTGGAGGAGGGGCCCCCGGGCGCCCTCTAGCACAGATACGCAGTATTTT. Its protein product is CAWRRGPRAPSSTDTQYF.

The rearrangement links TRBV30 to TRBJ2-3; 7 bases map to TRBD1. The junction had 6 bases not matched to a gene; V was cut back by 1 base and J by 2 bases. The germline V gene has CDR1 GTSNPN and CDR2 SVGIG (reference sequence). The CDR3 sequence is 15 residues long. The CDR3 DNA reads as TGTGCCTGGAGTGATGAACAGGGGAACACAGATACGCAGTATTTT. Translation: CAWSDEQGNTDTQYF.

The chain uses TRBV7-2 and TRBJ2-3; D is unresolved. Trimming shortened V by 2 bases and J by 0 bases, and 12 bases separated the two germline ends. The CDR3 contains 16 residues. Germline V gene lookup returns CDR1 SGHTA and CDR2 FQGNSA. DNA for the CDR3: TGTGCCAGCAGCTTATGGCAGTGGGGTAGCACAGATACGCAGTATTTT. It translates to CASSLWQWGSTDTQYF.

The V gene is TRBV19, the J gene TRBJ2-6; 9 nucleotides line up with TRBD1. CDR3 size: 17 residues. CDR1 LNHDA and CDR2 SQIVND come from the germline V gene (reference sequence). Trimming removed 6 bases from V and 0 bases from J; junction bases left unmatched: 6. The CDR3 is CASRRTGALSGANVLTF. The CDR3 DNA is TGTGCCAGTAGGAGGACAGGGGCTCTCTCTGGGGCCAACGTCCTGACTTTC.

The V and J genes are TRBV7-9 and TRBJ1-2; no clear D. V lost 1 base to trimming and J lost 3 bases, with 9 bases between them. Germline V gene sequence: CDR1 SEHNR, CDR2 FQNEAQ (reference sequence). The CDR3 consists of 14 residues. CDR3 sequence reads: CASSLEGTYYGYTF. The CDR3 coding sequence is TGTGCCAGCAGCTTAGAGGGCACATACTATGGCTACACCTTC.

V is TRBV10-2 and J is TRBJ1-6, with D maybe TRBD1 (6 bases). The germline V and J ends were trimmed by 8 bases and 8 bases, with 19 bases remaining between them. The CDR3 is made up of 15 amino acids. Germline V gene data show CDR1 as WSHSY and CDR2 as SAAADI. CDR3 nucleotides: TGCGCCAGCCGCCCCCCACAGGGACCTTATTCACCCCTCCACTTT. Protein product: CASRPPQGPYSPLHF.

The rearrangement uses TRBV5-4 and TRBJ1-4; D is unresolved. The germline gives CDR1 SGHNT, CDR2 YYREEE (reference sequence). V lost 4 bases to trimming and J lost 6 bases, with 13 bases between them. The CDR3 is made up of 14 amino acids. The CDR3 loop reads CASSSAAGDEKLFF. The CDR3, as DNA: TGTGCCAGCAGCAGCGCCGCCGGGGATGAAAAACTGTTTTTT.

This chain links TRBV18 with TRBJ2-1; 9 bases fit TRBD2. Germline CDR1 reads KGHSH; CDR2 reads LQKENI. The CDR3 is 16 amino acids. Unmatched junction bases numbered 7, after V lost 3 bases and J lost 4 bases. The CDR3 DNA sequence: TGTGCCAGCTCACCTCCTGCGGGGGGGCCGTACAATGAGCAGTTCTTC. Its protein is CASSPPAGGPYNEQFF.

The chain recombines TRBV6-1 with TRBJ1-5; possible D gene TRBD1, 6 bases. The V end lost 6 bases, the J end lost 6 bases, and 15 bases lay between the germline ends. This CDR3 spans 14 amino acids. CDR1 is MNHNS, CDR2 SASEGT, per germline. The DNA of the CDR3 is TGTGCCAGCAGGGGGGCGGGGCCGGGTCAGCCCCAGCATTTT. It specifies CASRGAGPGQPQHF.

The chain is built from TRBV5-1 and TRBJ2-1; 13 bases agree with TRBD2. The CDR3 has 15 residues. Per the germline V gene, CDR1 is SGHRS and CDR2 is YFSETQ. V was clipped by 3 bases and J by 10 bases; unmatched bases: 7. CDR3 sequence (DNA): TGCGCCAGCAGCTCGGGGACTAGCGGGAATTCGGAGCAGTTCTTC. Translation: CASSSGTSGNSEQFF.

CDR3 residues: CASSPHGTGGTEAFF. CDR3 bases: TGTGCCAGCTCACCACATGGGACAGGGGGCACTGAAGCTTTCTTT. This chain joins TRBV18 and TRBJ1-1; 11 bases align to TRBD1. Germline V gene lookup returns CDR1 KGHSH and CDR2 LQKENI. Losses at the gene ends were 1 base for V and 4 bases for J; bases not matched to a gene: 2. This CDR3 comprises 15 residues.

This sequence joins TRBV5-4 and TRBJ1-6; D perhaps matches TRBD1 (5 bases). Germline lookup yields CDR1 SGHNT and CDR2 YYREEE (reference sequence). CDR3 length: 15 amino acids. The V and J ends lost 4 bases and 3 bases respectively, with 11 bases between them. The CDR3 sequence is CASSRGTDYNSPLHF. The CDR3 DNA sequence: TGTGCCAGCAGCCGCGGGACGGACTATAATTCACCCCTCCACTTT. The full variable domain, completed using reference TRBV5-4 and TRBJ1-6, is ETGVTQSPTHLIKTRGQQVTLRCSSQSGHNTVSWYQQALGQGPQFIFQYYREEENGRGNFPPRFSGLQFPNYSSELNVNALELDDSALYLCASSRGTDYNSPLHFGNGTRLTVT.

CDR3 sequence reads: CASILGTTNTEAFF. CDR3 bases: TGTGCCAGCATCCTCGGGACAACGAACACTGAAGCTTTCTTT. The chain combines TRBV6-6 with TRBJ1-1, with D perhaps matching TRBD1 (6 bases). In germline, CDR1 is MNHNY, CDR2 SVGAGI (reference sequence). The V gene lost 7 bases and the J gene lost 1 base, with 13 bases spanning the gap. This CDR3 spans 14 amino acids.

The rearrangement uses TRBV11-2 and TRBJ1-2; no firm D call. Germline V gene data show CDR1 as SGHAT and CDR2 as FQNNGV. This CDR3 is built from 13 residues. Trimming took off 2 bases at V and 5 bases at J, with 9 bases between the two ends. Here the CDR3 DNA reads TGTGCCAGCAGCTTAAGTACAACTTATGGCTACACCTTC. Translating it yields CASSLSTTYGYTF.

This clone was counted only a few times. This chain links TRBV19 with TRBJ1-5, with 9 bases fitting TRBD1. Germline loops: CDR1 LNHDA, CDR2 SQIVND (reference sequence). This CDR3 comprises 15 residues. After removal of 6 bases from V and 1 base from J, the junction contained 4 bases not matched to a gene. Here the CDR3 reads CASSGQGSSNQPQHF. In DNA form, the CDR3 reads TGTGCCAGTAGCGGACAGGGGAGCAGCAATCAGCCCCAGCATTTT.

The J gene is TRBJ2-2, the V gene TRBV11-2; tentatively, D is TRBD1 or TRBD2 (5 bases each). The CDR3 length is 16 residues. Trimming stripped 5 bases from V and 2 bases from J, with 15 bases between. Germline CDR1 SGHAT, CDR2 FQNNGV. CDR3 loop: CASSPLGAVNTGELFF. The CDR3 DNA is TGTGCCAGCAGCCCTCTCGGGGCCGTCAACACCGGGGAGCTGTTTTTT.

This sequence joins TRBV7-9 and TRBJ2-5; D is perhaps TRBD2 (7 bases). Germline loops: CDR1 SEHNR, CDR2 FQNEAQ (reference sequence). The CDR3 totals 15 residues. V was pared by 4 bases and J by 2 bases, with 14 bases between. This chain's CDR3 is CASSWGPGGQETQYF. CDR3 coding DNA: TGTGCCAGCAGCTGGGGGCCCGGGGGGCAAGAGACCCAGTACTTC.

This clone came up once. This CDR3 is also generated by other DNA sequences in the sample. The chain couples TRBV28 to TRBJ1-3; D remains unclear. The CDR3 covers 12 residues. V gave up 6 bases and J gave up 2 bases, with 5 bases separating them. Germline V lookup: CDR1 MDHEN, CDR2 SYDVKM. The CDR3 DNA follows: TGTGCCAGCAGGGGTGCTGGAAACACCATATATTTT. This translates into CASRGAGNTIYF.